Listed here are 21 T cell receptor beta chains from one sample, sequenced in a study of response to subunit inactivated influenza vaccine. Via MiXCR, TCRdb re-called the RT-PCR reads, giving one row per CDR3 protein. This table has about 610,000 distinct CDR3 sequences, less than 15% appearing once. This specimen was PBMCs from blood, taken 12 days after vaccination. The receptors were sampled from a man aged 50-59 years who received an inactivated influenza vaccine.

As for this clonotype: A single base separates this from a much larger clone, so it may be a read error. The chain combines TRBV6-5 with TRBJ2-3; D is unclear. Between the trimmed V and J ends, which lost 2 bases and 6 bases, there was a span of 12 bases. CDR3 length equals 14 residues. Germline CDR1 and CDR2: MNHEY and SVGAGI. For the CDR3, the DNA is TGTGCCAGCAGTTACACATCGGCCCCCGATACGCAGTATTTT. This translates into CASSYTSAPDTQYF.

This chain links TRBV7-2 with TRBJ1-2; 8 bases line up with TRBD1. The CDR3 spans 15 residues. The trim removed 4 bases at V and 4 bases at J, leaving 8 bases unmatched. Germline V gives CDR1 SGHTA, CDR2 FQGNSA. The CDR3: CASSSDRVAVYGYTF. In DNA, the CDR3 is TGTGCCAGCAGCTCGGACAGGGTAGCGGTCTATGGCTACACCTTC.

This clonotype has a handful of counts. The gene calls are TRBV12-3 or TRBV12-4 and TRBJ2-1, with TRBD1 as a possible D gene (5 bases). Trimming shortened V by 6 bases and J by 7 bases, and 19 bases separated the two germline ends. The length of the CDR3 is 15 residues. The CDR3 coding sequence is TGTGCCAGCAGGCCCGTACCAGGGTGGGATAATGAGCAGTTCTTC. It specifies CASRPVPGWDNEQFF.

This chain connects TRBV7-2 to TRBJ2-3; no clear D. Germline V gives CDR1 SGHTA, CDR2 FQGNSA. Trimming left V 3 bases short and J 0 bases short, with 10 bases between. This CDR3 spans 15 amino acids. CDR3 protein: CASSFGLSSTDTQYF. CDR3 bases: TGTGCCAGCAGCTTTGGGCTCTCTAGCACAGATACGCAGTATTTT.

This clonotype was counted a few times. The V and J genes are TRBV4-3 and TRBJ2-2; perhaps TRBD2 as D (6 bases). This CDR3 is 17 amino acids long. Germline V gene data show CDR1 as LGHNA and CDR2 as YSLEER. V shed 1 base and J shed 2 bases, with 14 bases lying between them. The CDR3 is CASSQGRKRVNTGELFF. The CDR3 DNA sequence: TGCGCCAGCAGCCAAGGGCGGAAGCGGGTAAACACCGGGGAGCTGTTTTTT.

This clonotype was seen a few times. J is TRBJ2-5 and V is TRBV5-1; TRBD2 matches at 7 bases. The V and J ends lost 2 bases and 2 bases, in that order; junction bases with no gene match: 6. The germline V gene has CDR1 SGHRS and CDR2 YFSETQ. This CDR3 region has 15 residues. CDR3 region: CASSFQTSRQETQYF. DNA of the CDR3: TGCGCCAGCAGCTTTCAGACTAGCAGGCAAGAGACCCAGTACTTC.

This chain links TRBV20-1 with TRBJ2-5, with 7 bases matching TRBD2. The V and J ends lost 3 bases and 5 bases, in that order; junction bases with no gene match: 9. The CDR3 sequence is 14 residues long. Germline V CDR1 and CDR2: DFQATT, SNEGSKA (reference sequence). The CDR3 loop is CSARGVAGWETQYF. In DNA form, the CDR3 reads TGCAGTGCTAGGGGGGTAGCGGGTTGGGAGACCCAGTACTTC.

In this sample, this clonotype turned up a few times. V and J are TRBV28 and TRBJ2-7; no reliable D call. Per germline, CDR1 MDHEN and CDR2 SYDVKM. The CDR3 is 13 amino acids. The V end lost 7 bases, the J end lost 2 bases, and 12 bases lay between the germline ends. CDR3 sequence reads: CASTWSGAYEQYF. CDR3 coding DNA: TGTGCCAGCACCTGGTCCGGTGCCTACGAGCAGTACTTC.

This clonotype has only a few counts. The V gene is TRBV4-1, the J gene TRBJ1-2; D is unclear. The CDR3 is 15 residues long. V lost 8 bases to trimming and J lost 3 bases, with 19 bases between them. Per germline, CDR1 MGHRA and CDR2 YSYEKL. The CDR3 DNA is TGCGCCAGCGGGCTTACCCTCGGGCAGGACTATGGCTACACCTTC. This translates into CASGLTLGQDYGYTF.

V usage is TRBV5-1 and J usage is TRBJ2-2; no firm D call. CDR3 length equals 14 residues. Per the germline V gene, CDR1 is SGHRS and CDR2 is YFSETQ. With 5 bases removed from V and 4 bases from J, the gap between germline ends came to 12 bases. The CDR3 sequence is CASSIREVTGELFF. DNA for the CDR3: TGCGCCAGCAGTATTAGGGAAGTCACCGGGGAGCTGTTTTTT.

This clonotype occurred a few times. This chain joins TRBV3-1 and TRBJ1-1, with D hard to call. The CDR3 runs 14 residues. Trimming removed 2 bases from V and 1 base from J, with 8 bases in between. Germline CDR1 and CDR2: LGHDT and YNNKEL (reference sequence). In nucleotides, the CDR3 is TGTGCCAGCAGCCAAACCTGGGAGAACACTGAAGCTTTCTTT. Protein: CASSQTWENTEAFF.

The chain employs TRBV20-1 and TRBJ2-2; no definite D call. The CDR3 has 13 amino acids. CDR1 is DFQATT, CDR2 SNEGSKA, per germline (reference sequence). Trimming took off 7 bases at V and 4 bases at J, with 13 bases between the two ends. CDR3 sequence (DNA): TGCAGTGGGCGACGGCACCTCACCGGGGAGCTGTTTTTT. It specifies CSGRRHLTGELFF.

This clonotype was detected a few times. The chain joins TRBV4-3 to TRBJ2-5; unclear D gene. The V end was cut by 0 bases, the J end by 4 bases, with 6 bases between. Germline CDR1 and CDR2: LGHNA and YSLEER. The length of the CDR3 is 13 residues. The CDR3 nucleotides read TGCGCCAGCAGCCAAGATTCGTCAGAGACCCAGTACTTC. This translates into CASSQDSSETQYF.

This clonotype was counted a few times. The CDR3 DNA sequence: TGTGCCAGCAGTTTACGGGGGGCGAATTATGGCTACACCTTC. Residues: CASSLRGANYGYTF. The genes are TRBV12-3 or TRBV12-4 and TRBJ1-2, with a tentative D call TRBD1 (6 bases). This CDR3 is built from 14 residues. Trimming took 2 bases from V and 5 from J, leaving 12 bases between them.

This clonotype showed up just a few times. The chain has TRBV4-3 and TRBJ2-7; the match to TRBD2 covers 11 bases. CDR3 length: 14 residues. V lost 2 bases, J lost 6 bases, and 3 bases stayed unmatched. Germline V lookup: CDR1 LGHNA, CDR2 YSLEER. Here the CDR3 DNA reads TGCGCCAGCAGCCAAACTAGCGGGAGTTTCGAGCAGTACTTC. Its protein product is CASSQTSGSFEQYF.

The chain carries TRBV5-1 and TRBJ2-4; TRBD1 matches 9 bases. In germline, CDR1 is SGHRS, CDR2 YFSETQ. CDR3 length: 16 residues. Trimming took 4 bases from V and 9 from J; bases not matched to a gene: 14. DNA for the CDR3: TGCGCCAGCAGCCCGGCGGGGACAGGGAGGATCAGCATTCAGTACTTC. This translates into CASSPAGTGRISIQYF.

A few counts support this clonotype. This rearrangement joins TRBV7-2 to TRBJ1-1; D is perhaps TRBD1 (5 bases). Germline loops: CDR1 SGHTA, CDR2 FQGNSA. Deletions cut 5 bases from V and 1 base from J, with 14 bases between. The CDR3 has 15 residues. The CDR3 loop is CASSHSGTENTEAFF. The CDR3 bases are TGTGCCAGCAGCCATTCCGGGACGGAGAACACTGAAGCTTTCTTT.

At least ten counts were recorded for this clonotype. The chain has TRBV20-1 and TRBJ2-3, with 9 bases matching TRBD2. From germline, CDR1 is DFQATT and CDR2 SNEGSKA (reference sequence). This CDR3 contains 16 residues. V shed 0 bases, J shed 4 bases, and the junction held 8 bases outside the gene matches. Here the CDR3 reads CSARDRRKRGADTQYF. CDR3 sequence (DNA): TGCAGTGCTAGAGATCGGCGGAAGCGGGGGGCAGATACGCAGTATTTT.

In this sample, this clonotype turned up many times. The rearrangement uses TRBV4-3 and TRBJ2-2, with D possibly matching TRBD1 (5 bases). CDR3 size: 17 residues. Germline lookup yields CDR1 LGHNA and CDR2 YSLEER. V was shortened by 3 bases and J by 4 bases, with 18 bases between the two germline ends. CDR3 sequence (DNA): TGCGCCAGCAGCCAGTACCCGGGCCAGGGAATCACCGGGGAGCTGTTTTTT. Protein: CASSQYPGQGITGELFF.

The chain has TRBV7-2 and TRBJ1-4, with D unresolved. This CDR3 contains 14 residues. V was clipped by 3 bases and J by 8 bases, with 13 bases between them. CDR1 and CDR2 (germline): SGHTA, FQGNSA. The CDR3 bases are TGTGCCAGCAGCTTCGGGTCTGGATACGAAAAACTGTTTTTT. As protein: CASSFGSGYEKLFF.

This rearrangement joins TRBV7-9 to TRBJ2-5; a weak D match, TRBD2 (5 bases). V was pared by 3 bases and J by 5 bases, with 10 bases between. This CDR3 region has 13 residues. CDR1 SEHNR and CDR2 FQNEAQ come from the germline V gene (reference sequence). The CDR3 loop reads CASSFGVFETQYF. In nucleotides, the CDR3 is TGTGCCAGCAGCTTCGGGGTCTTCGAGACCCAGTACTTC.